This passage covers 14 T cell receptor beta chains from one sample sequenced in a study of tumor and adjacent non-tumor tissue in lung cancer. TCRbeta libraries were built with three rounds of nested PCR, modified from ARM-PCR. A single record per CDR3 protein comes from TCRdb applying MiXCR to the multiplex PCR reads. The repertoire holds approximately 120,000 distinct CDR3 sequences, over 55% seen once, with 15% to 20% in the top ten. RNA was extracted from bulk tissue without any cell sorting. Distant lung tissue was collected more than 3 cm away from the tumor edge. The sample comprised distant non-tumor lung tissue. Source of these receptors: a man in his sixties with non-small cell lung cancer.

Worth noting for this clonotype: A read error may explain this, as a much larger clone is one base away. The conserved closing phenylalanine or tryptophan is absent in this CDR3, likely reflecting a read error. J is TRBJ1-2 and V is TRBV20-1; D possibly corresponds to TRBD1 (6 bases). The V gene lost 3 bases and the J gene lost 8 bases, with 16 bases spanning the gap. The CDR3 runs to 13 residues. Germline-derived CDR1 and CDR2 are DFQATT and SNEGSKA (reference sequence). This CDR3 reads CSASSGGPRGYTL. The CDR3 DNA reads as TGCAGTGCTAGTTCCGGGGGGCCTCGAGGCTACACCTTA.

As concerns this clonotype: A much more abundant neighbour one base away suggests this may be a read error. This chain uses TRBV6-6 with TRBJ2-7, with D maybe TRBD2 (6 bases). Trimming stripped 2 bases from V and 5 bases from J, with 10 bases between. Germline CDR1 and CDR2: MNHNY and SVGAGI (reference sequence). The CDR3 runs to 13 residues. The CDR3 bases are TGTGCCAGCAGTTACCAGGAGGGGCACGAGCAGTACTTC. It codes for CASSYQEGHEQYF.

A word on this clonotype: A junction end diverges from the germline sequence, so it may reflect a read error. The chain links TRBV6-5 to TRBJ2-2; D assignment may be TRBD1 or TRBD2 (5 bases each). Germline V CDR1 and CDR2: MNHEY, SVGAGI. This CDR3 region has 14 residues. CDR3 loop: CASIHGTNTGELFF. The CDR3 DNA reads TGTGCCAGCATACACGGGACCAACACCGGGGAGCTATTTTTT.

As for this clonotype: A read error is likely, as this CDR3 ends without the conserved phenylalanine or tryptophan. The chain links TRBV20-1 to TRBJ1-3; D remains unclear. Germline CDR1 is DFQATT and CDR2 is SNEGSKA (reference sequence). The CDR3 contains 13 residues. Written as DNA, the CDR3 is TGCAGTTCTAGAGAGCCCGGGGGAAACACCATATATCTT. It yields the protein CSSREPGGNTIYL.

With respect to this clonotype: The junction departs from germline at one end; a sequencing error may be responsible. The chain couples TRBV4-2 to TRBJ2-4; D is possibly TRBD2 (6 bases). Per the germline V gene, CDR1 is LGHNA and CDR2 is YNFKEQ. The CDR3 covers 17 residues. The CDR3 region is CASSQEGGQSIKNVQYF. CDR3 in DNA: TGTGCAAGCAGCCAAGAGGGAGGACAAAGTATCAAAAACGTTCAGTACTTC.

The V and J genes are TRBV29-1 and TRBJ2-5, with D possibly TRBD2 on 5 matching bases. Trimming removed 6 bases from V and 7 bases from J, with 21 bases in between. This CDR3 has 14 residues. Germline CDR1 reads SQVTM; CDR2 reads ANQGSEA. Here the CDR3 reads CSVDIVGVVGTQYF. CDR3 in DNA: TGCAGCGTCGACATAGTGGGAGTGGTGGGGACCCAGTACTTC. The entire variable domain, with the rest obtained from reference TRBV29-1 and TRBJ2-5, is as follows: SAVISQKPSRDICQRGTSLTIQCQVDSQVTMMFWYRQQPGQSLTLIATANQGSEATYESGFVIDKFPISRPNLTFSTLTVSNMSPEDSSIYLCSVDIVGVVGTQYFGPGTRLLVL.

On this clonotype: A much larger clone differs from this one at a single base, so this may be a read error. The missing conserved phenylalanine or tryptophan at the end of this CDR3 makes a read error likely. This chain connects TRBV5-6 to TRBJ1-1; 7 positions match TRBD1. V was clipped by 10 bases and J by 8 bases; unmatched bases: 14. CDR1 and CDR2 from the germline V gene are SGHDT and YYEEEE. The CDR3 loop spans 13 amino acids. CDR3 bases: TGTGCCTCCCGAGGAGGGGGCATGAGGGAAGCTTTCATT. Translating it yields CASRGGGMREAFI.

The chain employs TRBV20-1 and TRBJ1-5; 7 bases align to TRBD1. The J call is in doubt because the DNA end fits TRBJ2-3 better. The CDR3 totals 15 residues. Germline V CDR1 and CDR2: DFQATT, SNEGSKA (reference sequence). As DNA, the CDR3 is TGCAGTGCTAGAGGGGTGGGACAGTTCTATCAGCCCCAGTATTTT. Amino acid sequence: CSARGVGQFYQPQYF.

Note on this clonotype: It may be a read error: a sequence one base away is much more abundant. V gene TRBV5-6 combines with J gene TRBJ1-1; TRBD1 might be the D (5 bases). Looked up from germline, CDR1 is SGHDT and CDR2 is YYEEEE. V was pared by 4 bases and J by 5 bases, with 15 bases between. This CDR3 region has 14 residues. CDR3 loop: CASSTVRVGTEAFF. CDR3 sequence (DNA): TGTGCCAGCAGCACGGTCAGGGTGGGGACTGAAGCTTTCTTT.

Of note for this clonotype: At one end, the junction sequence differs from germline, possibly due to a read error. This sequence joins TRBV12-3 or TRBV12-4 and TRBJ2-2; 9 positions agree with TRBD1. The CDR3 length is 16 residues. CDR3 DNA: TGTGCCAACAGTTCGGACAGGGGCGTTAGCACCGGGGAGCTGTTTTTT. Protein: CANSSDRGVSTGELFF.

This clonotype was detected ten times or more. The chain recombines TRBV4-1 with TRBJ2-5; 8 bases match TRBD1. The CDR3 is made up of 17 amino acids. From germline, CDR1 is MGHRA and CDR2 YSYEKL. Trimming cost V 0 bases and J 5 bases; bases outside gene matches: 11. CDR3 DNA: TGCGCCAGCAGCCAAGATGGCGGCAGGGGGCCAGGGGAGACCCAGTACTTC. Its translation is CASSQDGGRGPGETQYF.

Turning to this clonotype: Its ends do not fully match the called genes, so a read error is possible. The V call is TRBV11-2, the J call TRBJ2-4, with D perhaps TRBD1 (6 bases). Germline V gene data show CDR1 as SGHAT and CDR2 as FQNNGV. The CDR3 has 17 residues. DNA for the CDR3: TGTGCCAGCAGCCGTGATATCTCAGGGGTTGCCAAAGACATTCAGCACTTC. This sequence encodes CASSRDISGVAKDIQHF.

For this clonotype: This may arise from a read error, as a much more abundant clone is one base away. The genes are TRBV7-8 and TRBJ2-5, with unresolved D. The V end was cut by 8 bases, the J end by 4 bases, with 11 bases between. The germline gives CDR1 SGHVS, CDR2 FQNEAQ. The CDR3 is 12 residues long. The chain's CDR3 is CASGTQPETQYF. The CDR3 DNA sequence: TGTGCCAGCGGCACACAACCAGAGACCCAGTACTTC.

For this clonotype: One base away lies a much larger clone, so this may be a sequencing read error. The chain couples TRBV20-1 to TRBJ1-4; 7 positions match TRBD1. CDR1 DFQATT and CDR2 SNEGSKA come from the germline V gene (reference sequence). The ends lost 7 bases at V and 8 bases at J; junction bases unmatched: 10. The CDR3 is made up of 13 amino acids. CDR3 region: CSVPTGNGEKLFF. The CDR3 nucleotides are TGCAGTGTTCCGACAGGGAATGGGGAAAAACTGTTTTTT.